This T cell receptor beta chain derives from a study of CD8 T cells in ankylosing spondylitis. General study results and limits: Earlier authors reported some of these motif variants in reactive arthritis synovial fluid and blood. Relatively rare in peripheral blood, disease-linked clones were also CD8+. A TCR beta motif of fewer than ten highly homologous variants appeared characteristic of ankylosing spondylitis blood.

This CDR3 spans 16 amino acids. V shed 1 base and J shed 2 bases, with 12 bases lying between them. The germline V gene has CDR1 SGHRS and CDR2 YFSETQ. In the case of this clonotype: Its antigen is unidentified.

A quantitative 5'-RACE method, one with molecular barcodes, was used to make TCR beta libraries. MiXCR, run by TCRdb on the 5' RACE reads, gives a single entry per CDR3 protein. The table has approximately 550,000 distinct CDR3 sequences, 10% to 15% seen once. The clonotype comes from a male donor with ankylosing spondylitis. Sequencing was performed on blood, either unsorted or a sorted T cell fraction (not recorded which). The chain combines TRBV5-1 with TRBJ2-2; perhaps TRBD1 as D (5 bases). For the CDR3, the DNA is TGCGCCAGCAGCTTGAGACAGCAACAAAACACCGGGGAGCTGTTTTTT. Translated, it gives CASSLRQQQNTGELFF.